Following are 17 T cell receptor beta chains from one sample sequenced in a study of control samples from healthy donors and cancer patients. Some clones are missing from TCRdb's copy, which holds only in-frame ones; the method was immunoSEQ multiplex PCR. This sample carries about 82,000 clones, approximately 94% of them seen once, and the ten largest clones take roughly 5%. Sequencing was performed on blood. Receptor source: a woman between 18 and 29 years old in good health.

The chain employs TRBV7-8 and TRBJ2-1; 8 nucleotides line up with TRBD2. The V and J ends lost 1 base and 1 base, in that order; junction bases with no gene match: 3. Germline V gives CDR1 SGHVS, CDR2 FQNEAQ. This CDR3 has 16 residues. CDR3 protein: CASSLVAGGSYNEQFF. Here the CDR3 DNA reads TGTGCCAGCAGCTTAGTGGCGGGGGGTTCCTACAATGAGCAGTTCTTC.

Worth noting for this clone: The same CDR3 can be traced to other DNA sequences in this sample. The CDR3 here is CASSQDGTNTGELFF. The CDR3 bases are TGTGCCAGCAGCCAAGACGGCACGAACACCGGGGAGCTGTTTTTT. J is TRBJ2-2 and V is TRBV4-2; D is uncertain. This CDR3 has 15 amino acids. CDR1 LGHNA and CDR2 YNFKEQ come from the germline V gene. Trimming stripped 0 bases from V and 0 bases from J, with 5 bases between.

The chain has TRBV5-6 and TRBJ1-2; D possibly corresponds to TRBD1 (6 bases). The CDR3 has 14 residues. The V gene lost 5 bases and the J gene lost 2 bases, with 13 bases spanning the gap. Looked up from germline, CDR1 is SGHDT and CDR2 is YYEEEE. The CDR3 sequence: CASSSRTANYGYTF. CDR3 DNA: TGTGCCAGCAGTTCTCGGACAGCCAACTATGGCTACACCTTC.

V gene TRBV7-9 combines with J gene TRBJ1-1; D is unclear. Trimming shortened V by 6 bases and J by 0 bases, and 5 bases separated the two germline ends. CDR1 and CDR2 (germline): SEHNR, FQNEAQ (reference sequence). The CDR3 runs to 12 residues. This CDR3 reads CASSSMNTEAFF. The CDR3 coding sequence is TGTGCCAGCAGTTCCATGAACACTGAAGCTTTCTTT. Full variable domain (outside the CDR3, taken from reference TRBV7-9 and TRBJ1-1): DTGVSQNPRHKITKRGQNVTFRCDPISEHNRLYWYRQTLGQGPEFLTYFQNEAQLEKSRLLSDRFSAERPKGSFSTLEIQRTEQGDSAMYLCASSSMNTEAFFGQGTRLTVV.

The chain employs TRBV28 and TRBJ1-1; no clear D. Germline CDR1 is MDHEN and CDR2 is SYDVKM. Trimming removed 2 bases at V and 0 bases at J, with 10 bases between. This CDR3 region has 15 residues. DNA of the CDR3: TGTGCCAGCAGTTTAGCCCCGGCGATGAACACTGAAGCTTTCTTT. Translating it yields CASSLAPAMNTEAFF.

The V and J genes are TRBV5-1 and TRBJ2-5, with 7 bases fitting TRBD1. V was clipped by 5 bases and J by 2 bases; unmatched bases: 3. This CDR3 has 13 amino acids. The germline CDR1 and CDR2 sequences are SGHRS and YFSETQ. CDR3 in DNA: TGCGCCAGCAGTGGGACAGCTCAAGAGACCCAGTACTTC. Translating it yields CASSGTAQETQYF.

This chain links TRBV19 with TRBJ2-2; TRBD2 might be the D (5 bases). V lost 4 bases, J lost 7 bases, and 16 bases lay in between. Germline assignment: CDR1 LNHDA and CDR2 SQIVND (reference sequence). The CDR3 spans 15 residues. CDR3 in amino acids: CASSRLPDLGGELFF. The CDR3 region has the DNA TGTGCCAGTAGTAGACTACCGGACTTGGGCGGGGAGCTGTTTTTT.

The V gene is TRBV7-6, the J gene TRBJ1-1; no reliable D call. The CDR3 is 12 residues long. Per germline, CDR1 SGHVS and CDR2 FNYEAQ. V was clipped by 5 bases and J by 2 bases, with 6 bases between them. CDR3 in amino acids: CASSPVNTEAFF. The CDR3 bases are TGTGCCAGCAGCCCAGTTAACACTGAAGCTTTCTTT.

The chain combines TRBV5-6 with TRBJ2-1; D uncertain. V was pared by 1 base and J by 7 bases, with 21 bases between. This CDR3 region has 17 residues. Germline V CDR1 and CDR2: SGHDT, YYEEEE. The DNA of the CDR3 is TGTGCCAGCAGCTTGCCTTTTGACGCTCACTTTCTAAATGAGCAGTTCTTC. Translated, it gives CASSLPFDAHFLNEQFF.

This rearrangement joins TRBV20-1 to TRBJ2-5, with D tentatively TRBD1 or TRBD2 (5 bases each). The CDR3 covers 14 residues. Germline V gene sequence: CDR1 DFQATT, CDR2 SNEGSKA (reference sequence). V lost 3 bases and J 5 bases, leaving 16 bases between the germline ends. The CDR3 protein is CSASGSGAGETQYF. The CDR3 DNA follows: TGCAGTGCTAGTGGGTCCGGGGCTGGGGAGACCCAGTACTTC.

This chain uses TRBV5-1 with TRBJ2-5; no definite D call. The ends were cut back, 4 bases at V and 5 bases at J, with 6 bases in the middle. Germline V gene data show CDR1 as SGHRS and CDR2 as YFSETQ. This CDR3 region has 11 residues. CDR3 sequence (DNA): TGCGCCAGCAGCGCCAAGGAGACCCAGTACTTC. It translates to CASSAKETQYF.

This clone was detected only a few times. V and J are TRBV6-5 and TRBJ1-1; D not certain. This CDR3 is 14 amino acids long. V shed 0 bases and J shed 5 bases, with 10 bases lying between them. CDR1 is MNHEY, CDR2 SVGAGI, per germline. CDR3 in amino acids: CASSYSIGYTEAFF. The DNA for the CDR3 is TGTGCCAGCAGTTACTCGATCGGTTATACTGAAGCTTTCTTT.

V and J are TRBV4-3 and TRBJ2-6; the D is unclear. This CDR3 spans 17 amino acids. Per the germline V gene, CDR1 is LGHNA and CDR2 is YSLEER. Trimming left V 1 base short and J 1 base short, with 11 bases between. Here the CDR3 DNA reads TGCGCCAGCAGCCAAGGAGTCCAAGGGTCTGGGGCCAACGTCCTGACTTTC. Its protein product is CASSQGVQGSGANVLTF.

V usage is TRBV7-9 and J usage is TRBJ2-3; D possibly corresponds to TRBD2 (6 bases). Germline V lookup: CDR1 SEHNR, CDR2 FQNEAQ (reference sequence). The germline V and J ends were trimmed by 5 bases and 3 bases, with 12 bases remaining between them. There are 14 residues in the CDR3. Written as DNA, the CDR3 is TGTGCCAGCAGCCCCGTGGGGGGTACAGATACGCAGTATTTT. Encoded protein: CASSPVGGTDTQYF. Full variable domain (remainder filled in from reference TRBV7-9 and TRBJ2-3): DTGVSQNPRHKITKRGQNVTFRCDPISEHNRLYWYRQTLGQGPEFLTYFQNEAQLEKSRLLSDRFSAERPKGSFSTLEIQRTEQGDSAMYLCASSPVGGTDTQYFGPGTRLTVL.

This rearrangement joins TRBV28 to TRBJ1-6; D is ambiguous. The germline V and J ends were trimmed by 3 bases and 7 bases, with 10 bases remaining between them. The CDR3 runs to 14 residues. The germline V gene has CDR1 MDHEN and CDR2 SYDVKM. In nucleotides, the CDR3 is TGTGCCAGCAGTTTGGGAACAGTAAATTCACCCCTCCACTTT. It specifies CASSLGTVNSPLHF.

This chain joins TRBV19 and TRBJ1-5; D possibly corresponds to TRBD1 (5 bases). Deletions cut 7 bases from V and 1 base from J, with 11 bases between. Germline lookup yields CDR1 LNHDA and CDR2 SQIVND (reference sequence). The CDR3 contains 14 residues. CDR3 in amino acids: CASKIPGSNQPQHF. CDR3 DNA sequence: TGTGCCAGTAAGATACCAGGGAGCAATCAGCCCCAGCATTTT.

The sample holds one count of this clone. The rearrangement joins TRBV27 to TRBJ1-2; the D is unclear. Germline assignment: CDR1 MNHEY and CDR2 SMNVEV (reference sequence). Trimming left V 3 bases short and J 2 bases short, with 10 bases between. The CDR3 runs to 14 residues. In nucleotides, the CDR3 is TGTGCCAGCAGTTTTACTGGGGAGAACTATGGCTACACCTTC. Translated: CASSFTGENYGYTF.